This T cell receptor (beta chain) was sequenced for a study of graft-versus-host responses after intestinal transplantation. About the study: The transplants performed in recipients were multivisceral, liver-intestinal, or isolated intestinal. Every one of the recipients received anti-thymocyte globulin induction and afterwards took tacrolimus and steroids for around three years. Findings of the study overall: Early post-transplant HvG declines were associated with peak circulating GvH clone levels. Subjects displaying graft-donor T cell macrochimerism possessed elevated graft-versus-host to host-versus-graft clonal ratios inside allografts.

V was cut by 6 bases and J by 5 bases, with 13 bases left in between. CDR3 length equals 14 residues. Per germline, CDR1 MNHEY and CDR2 SVGAGI. Assay used: immunoSEQ multiplex PCR; TCRdb lists only in-frame clones, some missing. This sample has 75,000 to 100,000 clones, with 80% to 95% found just once. This clone was found a few times. Its target is unknown. The starting material was PBMCs, obtained just under 460 days after intestinal transplant. The origin of this receptor is a human patient who received an intestinal transplant, so some T cells may come from the graft donor. The gene calls are TRBV6-5 and TRBJ1-4; D is unresolved. CDR3 DNA sequence: TGTGCCAGCAGCCCTCGGGAGGTCAATGAAAAACTGTTTTTT. The encoded protein is CASSPREVNEKLFF.